One and the same sample provided the 3 T cell receptor beta chains below, sequenced in a study of blood T cells in healthy people across ages. Together with a sample-barcoded 5' primer, a J-beta primer mix was included in a second PCR lasting roughly 6 to 12 cycles. TCRdb analysed the 5' RACE reads with MiXCR anew, one entry per CDR3 protein. Of about 810,000 distinct CDR3 sequences in the sample, roughly 34% are singletons; the top ten hold 13%. Sequencing was performed on blood. These receptors were taken from a man between 18 and 35 years old in good health.

Many counts were recorded for this clonotype. The V gene is TRBV9, the J gene TRBJ2-5; 12 positions agree with TRBD2. J lost 2 bases, V lost 4 bases, and 9 bases had no gene match. The CDR3 has 17 residues. CDR1 and CDR2 (germline): SGDLS, YYNGEE. The CDR3 sequence: CASSFIGLAGIQETQYF. Here the CDR3 DNA reads TGTGCCAGCAGCTTCATCGGACTAGCGGGGATACAAGAGACCCAGTACTTC.

The DNA for the CDR3 is TGTGCCAGCAGCGCTTACAGTACCGGGGAGCTGTTTTTT. It specifies CASSAYSTGELFF. The chain couples TRBV9 to TRBJ2-2; D call uncertain. The CDR3 has 13 amino acids. Trimming took 3 bases from V and 5 from J, leaving 8 bases between them. Germline V gene sequence: CDR1 SGDLS, CDR2 YYNGEE.

This clonotype was observed a handful of times. This chain connects TRBV27 to TRBJ2-3, with D possibly being TRBD1 (6 bases). V lost 5 bases, J lost 4 bases, and 22 bases lay in between. The CDR3 covers 17 residues. Germline loops: CDR1 MNHEY, CDR2 SMNVEV (reference sequence). The CDR3 here is CASSPTPTGWVADTQYF. In DNA, the CDR3 is TGTGCCAGCAGTCCCACTCCTACAGGGTGGGTTGCAGATACGCAGTATTTT.